Each of the 22 T cell receptor beta chains below was sequenced from the same sample in a study of blood T cell repertoires in COVID-19. This table comes from immunoSEQ multiplex PCR, and its TCRdb copy is limited to in-frame clones, with some not included. The sample shows hundreds of thousands of clones, under 90% of them seen only once. The sequencing sample was made of PBMCs or T cells enriched from blood (not recorded which). Receptors were obtained from a woman aged 60-70 years who had recovered from COVID-19.

The chain couples TRBV4-2 to TRBJ2-1; D remains ambiguous. The germline V gene encodes CDR1 LGHNA and CDR2 YNFKEQ. This CDR3 is built from 15 residues. V lost 0 bases and J lost 9, with 15 bases in between. CDR3 loop: CASSQDLVSLREQFF. The CDR3 DNA reads TGTGCCAGCAGCCAAGACTTAGTGTCGTTGCGTGAGCAGTTCTTC.

V and J are TRBV15 and TRBJ1-2; 9 positions agree with TRBD1. V lost 4 bases, J lost 2 bases, and 2 bases stayed unmatched. The CDR3 length is 14 residues. The germline gives CDR1 LNHNV, CDR2 YYDKDF (reference sequence). CDR3 sequence: CATSIGQGNYGYTF. The CDR3 DNA follows: TGTGCCACCAGCATCGGACAGGGGAACTATGGCTACACCTTC.

The chain has TRBV3-1 (or the pseudogene TRBV3-2) and TRBJ1-3; the D is unclear. Trimming removed 4 bases at V and 0 bases at J, with 10 bases between. Germline assignment: CDR1 LGHDT and CDR2 YNNKEL (reference sequence). CDR3 length: 15 amino acids. The CDR3 DNA reads TGTGCCAGCAGCCCTGTTAGAAGCTCTGGAAACACCATATATTTT. It specifies CASSPVRSSGNTIYF.

This clone has just one count. The chain is built from TRBV6-4 and TRBJ2-3; tentatively, D is TRBD1 (5 bases). V dropped 3 bases and J dropped 2 bases, with 15 bases sitting between them. CDR1 is MRHNA, CDR2 SNTAGT, per germline. This CDR3 is 16 amino acids long. CDR3 sequence: CASSERESGHTDTQYF. In DNA, the CDR3 is TGTGCCAGCAGTGAACGCGAGAGTGGACACACAGATACGCAGTATTTT.

This rearrangement joins TRBV7-6 to TRBJ2-7; 14 positions match TRBD2. The CDR3 runs to 17 residues. Germline V CDR1 and CDR2: SGHVS, FNYEAQ. The trim removed 5 bases at V and 4 bases at J, leaving 10 bases unmatched. The CDR3: CASSRGTSGGTPYEQYF. The CDR3 DNA sequence: TGTGCCAGCAGCCGCGGGACTAGCGGGGGTACCCCTTACGAGCAGTACTTC.

The gene calls are TRBV12-3 or TRBV12-4 and TRBJ2-1; no definite D call. This CDR3 has 12 amino acids. V lost 3 bases and J lost 3, with 3 bases in between. CDR3 coding DNA: TGTGCCAGCAGTTTCCACTACAATGAGCAGTTCTTC. Its translation is CASSFHYNEQFF.

The chain links TRBV9 to TRBJ2-3; weak D call: TRBD2 (6 bases). CDR1 SGDLS and CDR2 YYNGEE come from the germline V gene. The CDR3 length is 16 residues. Between the trimmed V and J ends, which lost 4 bases and 1 base, there was a span of 16 bases. CDR3 protein: CASSLRLGGGTDTQYF. CDR3 DNA: TGTGCCAGCAGCCTACGGCTGGGGGGAGGCACAGATACGCAGTATTTT.

The rearrangement uses TRBV20-1 and TRBJ2-3; 9 bases fit TRBD1. After removal of 3 bases from V and 3 bases from J, the junction contained 7 bases not matched to a gene. CDR3 size: 15 residues. Germline V gene sequence: CDR1 DFQATT, CDR2 SNEGSKA (reference sequence). The CDR3 DNA reads as TGCAGTGCTAGTGAGGGACAGGGAATAACAGATACGCAGTATTTT. It yields the protein CSASEGQGITDTQYF.

The rearrangement links TRBV5-6 to TRBJ2-5, with 10 bases matching TRBD1. Unmatched junction bases numbered 9, after V lost 2 bases and J lost 5 bases. The germline V gene encodes CDR1 SGHDT and CDR2 YYEEEE. This CDR3 contains 16 residues. CDR3 in DNA: TGTGCCAGCAGCTTTAGGGGACAGGGGTGGGAGGAGACCCAGTACTTC. Translation: CASSFRGQGWEETQYF.

This clone was seen a handful of times. The chain links TRBV19 to TRBJ1-4; 7 bases agree with TRBD1. CDR3 length equals 15 residues. V trimming: 6 bases; J trimming: 4 bases; junction bases outside the gene matches: 8. The germline CDR1 and CDR2 sequences are LNHDA and SQIVND (reference sequence). CDR3 nucleotide sequence: TGTGCCAGTAGCCCAAACAGGGGAGGTAATGAAAAACTGTTTTTT. This translates into CASSPNRGGNEKLFF.

The rearrangement uses TRBV7-3 and TRBJ2-1, with TRBD1 identical over 8 bases. Trimming cost V 6 bases and J 10 bases; bases outside gene matches: 5. CDR1 and CDR2 (germline): SGHTA, FQGTGA. CDR3 length: 12 amino acids. The CDR3 DNA sequence: TGTGCCAGCAGGAACGACAGGGGAGAGCAGTTCTTC. Translating gives CASRNDRGEQFF.

The rearrangement joins TRBV6-2 or TRBV6-3 to TRBJ1-5; 10 bases align to TRBD1. The CDR3 spans 17 residues. Germline V gene sequence: CDR1 MNHEY, CDR2 SVGEGT. Trimming removed 6 bases from V and 4 bases from J; junction bases left unmatched: 12. CDR3 DNA sequence: TGTGCCAGCAGCCGCCCGGACAGGGGGGGAGTTAATCAGCCCCAGCATTTT. It codes for CASSRPDRGGVNQPQHF.

This clone has a count of ten or more. The chain links TRBV7-2 to TRBJ2-1; 11 bases map to TRBD2. With 5 bases clipped from V and 6 bases from J, the junction kept 15 bases outside the gene matches. Per the germline V gene, CDR1 is SGHTA and CDR2 is FQGNSA. This CDR3 spans 18 amino acids. The CDR3 reads CASSLGTSGRRAGNEQFF. CDR3 nucleotides: TGTGCCAGCAGCCTGGGGACTAGCGGACGTCGGGCTGGCAATGAGCAGTTCTTC.

This clone has only one observation. The V gene is TRBV7-2, the J gene TRBJ2-4, with 8 nucleotides matching TRBD2. Germline V gives CDR1 SGHTA, CDR2 FQGNSA. V was pared by 5 bases and J by 8 bases, with 8 bases of the junction left unmatched. The CDR3 covers 14 residues. CDR3 sequence reads: CASSTRTSRHIQYF. The CDR3 DNA is TGTGCCAGCAGCACGAGGACTAGCAGGCACATTCAGTACTTC. The complete variable domain, with remaining parts taken from reference TRBV7-2 and TRBJ2-4, reads GAGVSQSPSNKVTEKGKDVELRCDPISGHTALYWYRQSLGQGLEFLIYFQGNSAPDKSGLPSDRFSAERTGGSVSTLTIQRTQQEDSAVYLCASSTRTSRHIQYFGAGTRLSVL.

This clone came up once. V and J are TRBV5-6 and TRBJ2-1, with D possibly matching TRBD2 (5 bases). The V end was cut by 1 base, the J end by 10 bases, with 6 bases between. Germline CDR1 reads SGHDT; CDR2 reads YYEEEE. The CDR3 is made up of 11 amino acids. The CDR3 nucleotides are TGTGCCAGCAGCTTGTGGAGGGAGCAGTTCTTC. Translated: CASSLWREQFF.

The chain carries TRBV6-2 or TRBV6-3 and TRBJ2-1, with 9 bases fitting TRBD1. Germline CDR1 MNHEY, CDR2 SVGEGT. Trimming cost V 5 bases and J 9 bases; bases outside gene matches: 8. The CDR3 covers 14 residues. The CDR3 sequence: CASSPGTGTSEQFF. In nucleotides, the CDR3 is TGTGCCAGCAGTCCCGGGACAGGGACGTCTGAGCAGTTCTTC.

V usage is TRBV2 and J usage is TRBJ2-3; TRBD2 matches at 7 bases. This CDR3 contains 16 residues. Germline V CDR1 and CDR2: SNHLY, FYNNEI. V lost 3 bases, J lost 1 base, and 7 bases stayed unmatched. The CDR3 DNA is TGTGCCAGCAGTGATAGACTAGCAGTCCGCACAGATACGCAGTATTTT. Protein product: CASSDRLAVRTDTQYF.

The rearrangement joins TRBV9 to TRBJ2-2; 7 nucleotides agree with TRBD1. In germline, CDR1 is SGDLS, CDR2 YYNGEE. CDR3 size: 15 residues. V shed 6 bases, J shed 0 bases, and the junction held 5 bases outside the gene matches. CDR3 nucleotide sequence: TGTGCCAGCACCGGGGACAGATCGAACACCGGGGAGCTGTTTTTT. This gives the protein CASTGDRSNTGELFF.

The V gene is TRBV4-3, the J gene TRBJ2-7, with D unclear. There are 15 residues in the CDR3. V was trimmed by 4 bases and J by 1 base, leaving 14 bases between them. CDR1 is LGHNA and CDR2 is YSLEER in the germline V gene. The CDR3 here is CASSRDPSESYEQYF. The CDR3 coding sequence is TGCGCCAGCAGCCGAGATCCTTCGGAGTCCTACGAGCAGTACTTC.

This clone was recorded once. The rearrangement links TRBV19 to TRBJ1-1, with TRBD1 matching 9 bases. V shed 4 bases and J 4 bases; nucleotides not matched to a gene: 4. The CDR3 consists of 14 residues. From germline, CDR1 is LNHDA and CDR2 SQIVND (reference sequence). The CDR3 DNA follows: TGTGCCAGTAGTACACAGGGGGCCCTCACTGAAGCTTTCTTT. It is translated as CASSTQGALTEAFF.

About this clone: The junction and the germline gene differ at one end; a read error may be behind it. The chain carries TRBV19 and TRBJ2-7; D is unclear. This CDR3 has 12 amino acids. Per the germline V gene, CDR1 is LNHDA and CDR2 is SQIVND (reference sequence). CDR3 in amino acids: CASSGTVGPENF. As DNA, the CDR3 is TGTGCCAGTAGTGGCACAGTGGGCCCAGAAAACTTC.

This clone came up once. The V call is TRBV7-2, the J call TRBJ2-3, with 8 bases lining up with TRBD2. With V trimmed by 1 base and J by 2 bases, 8 bases remained unmatched. There are 17 residues in the CDR3. Germline CDR1 SGHTA, CDR2 FQGNSA. CDR3 coding DNA: TGTGCCAGCAGCTTAGGAGCAGCGGGGGTTTACACAGATACGCAGTATTTT. Translation: CASSLGAAGVYTDTQYF. The full variable domain, with the rest looked up from reference TRBV7-2 and TRBJ2-3, is GAGVSQSPSNKVTEKGKDVELRCDPISGHTALYWYRQSLGQGLEFLIYFQGNSAPDKSGLPSDRFSAERTGGSVSTLTIQRTQQEDSAVYLCASSLGAAGVYTDTQYFGPGTRLTVL.